These 30 T cell receptor beta chains were all obtained from the same sample, sequenced in a study of long-term antiretroviral therapy in people with HIV. The assay, immunoSEQ v3.0, was run at survey level. Sequencing was performed with immunoSEQ multiplex PCR; in TCRdb, only in-frame clones are kept and a portion is missing. The data hold tens of thousands of clones, with approximately 75% observed a single time. This sample comprised unsorted PBMCs, obtained 3 years after starting antiretroviral therapy. Receptor source: a man between 45 and 60 years old with HIV.

This CDR3 is CAISEGLAGVNEQYF. CDR3 DNA sequence: TGTGCCATCAGTGAGGGACTAGCGGGAGTCAACGAGCAGTACTTC. The rearrangement joins TRBV10-3 to TRBJ2-7, with 13 bases identical to TRBD2. There are 15 residues in the CDR3. The germline V gene encodes CDR1 ENHRY and CDR2 SYGVKD. J was trimmed by 5 bases and V by 2 bases; bases with no gene match: 3.

The genes are TRBV7-6 and TRBJ2-1, with D perhaps matching TRBD2 (5 bases). CDR1 is SGHVS, CDR2 FNYEAQ, per germline. With 3 bases removed from V and 6 bases from J, the gap between germline ends came to 18 bases. The CDR3 runs to 16 residues. The CDR3 DNA reads TGTGCCAGCAGCTTCCTCCCCGGGATGGAACCCAATGAGCAGTTCTTC. Residues: CASSFLPGMEPNEQFF.

This clone occurred a few times. V gene TRBV28 combines with J gene TRBJ2-7; no clear D. Trimming took off 4 bases at V and 4 bases at J, with 5 bases between the two ends. Germline assignment: CDR1 MDHEN and CDR2 SYDVKM. CDR3 size: 11 residues. CDR3 sequence (DNA): TGTGCCAGCAGTTCCCTATACGAGCAGTACTTC. Amino acid sequence: CASSSLYEQYF.

In its sample, this clone was seen once. The chain links TRBV11-2 to TRBJ2-3, with D perhaps TRBD2 (5 bases). V was cut by 1 base and J by 3 bases, with 5 bases left in between. The CDR3 is 13 residues long. The germline V gene encodes CDR1 SGHAT and CDR2 FQNNGV. The CDR3 region has the DNA TGTGCCAGCAGCTTAGCGGGGACAGATACGCAGTATTTT. Translated: CASSLAGTDTQYF.

This sequence joins TRBV7-3 and TRBJ1-1; D is uncertain. CDR3 length equals 13 residues. Deletions cut 2 bases from V and 7 bases from J, with 11 bases between. Germline CDR1 is SGHTA and CDR2 is FQGTGA. The CDR3 region has the DNA TGTGCCAGCAGCTTATCGGGGTTGAGTGAAGCTTTCTTT. This codes for CASSLSGLSEAFF.

This chain uses TRBV12-2 with TRBJ1-2. TRBV12-2 is an annotated pseudogene. This CDR3 contains 19 residues. The chain's CDR3 is CASRFLFGAQDGGNYGYTF. CDR3 in DNA: TGTGCAAGTCGCTTTCTCTTCGGGGCTCAGGATGGAGGTAACTATGGCTACACCTTC.

The chain has TRBV18 and TRBJ2-7, with TRBD2 matching 14 bases. The length of the CDR3 is 15 residues. Germline CDR1 reads KGHSH; CDR2 reads LQKENI. Trimming removed 6 bases from V and 5 bases from J; junction bases left unmatched: 6. This chain's CDR3 is CASSPRTSGRNEQYF. DNA of the CDR3: TGTGCCAGCTCCCCCAGGACTAGCGGGAGGAACGAGCAGTACTTC.

This clone was counted a few times. The V gene is TRBV7-9, the J gene TRBJ1-4; a possible D gene is TRBD1 (5 bases). Trimming removed 7 bases at V and 7 bases at J, with 19 bases between. The CDR3 runs 15 residues. CDR1 and CDR2 from the germline V gene are SEHNR and FQNEAQ (reference sequence). The CDR3 region is CASNVYGGDGEKLFF. CDR3 nucleotides: TGTGCCAGCAACGTCTATGGAGGGGACGGTGAAAAACTGTTTTTT.

This clone was picked up a small number of times. V and J are TRBV18 and TRBJ2-1, with TRBD2 matching over 8 bases. The germline gives CDR1 KGHSH, CDR2 LQKENI. The V segment lost 2 bases and the J segment 9 bases; nucleotides outside the gene matches: 12. This CDR3 spans 16 amino acids. CDR3 DNA: TGTGCCAGCTCACCAGGTCTAGCGGGCGGTGGAGGTGAGCAGTTCTTC. This sequence encodes CASSPGLAGGGGEQFF.

V usage is TRBV28 and J usage is TRBJ2-2, with 13 positions matching TRBD2. CDR1 and CDR2 (germline): MDHEN, SYDVKM. Losses at the gene ends were 5 bases for V and 6 bases for J; bases not matched to a gene: 9. This CDR3 is 17 amino acids long. The CDR3: CASSHQRTSGSSGELFF. The CDR3 DNA sequence: TGTGCCAGCAGTCATCAAAGGACTAGCGGGAGCTCCGGGGAGCTGTTTTTT.

The genes are TRBV28 and TRBJ2-3; TRBD2 matches at 8 bases. The V gene's germline CDR1 is MDHEN and CDR2 SYDVKM. Germline trimming cut 6 bases from V and 2 bases from J; bases unmatched to any gene: 16. CDR3 length equals 18 residues. CDR3 sequence reads: CASSPGAAGAYHTDTQYF. As DNA, the CDR3 is TGTGCCAGCAGCCCCGGGGCAGCGGGGGCCTACCACACAGATACGCAGTATTTT.

This clone was seen more than once but under ten times. One junction end does not reproduce the germline sequence, and a read error may be involved. The rearrangement joins TRBV7-7 to TRBJ2-7; the match to TRBD2 covers 7 bases. Germline V gives CDR1 SSHAT, CDR2 FNYEAQ (reference sequence). The CDR3 runs 15 residues. The CDR3 nucleotides read TGTGCTAGCAGCTTAGATAGCGGGCCCACCTACGAGCAGTACTTC. It codes for CASSLDSGPTYEQYF.

The V call is TRBV27, the J call TRBJ2-7, with 8 nucleotides matching TRBD1. Per the germline V gene, CDR1 is MNHEY and CDR2 is SMNVEV (reference sequence). J was trimmed by 3 bases and V by 6 bases; bases with no gene match: 10. The CDR3 runs to 15 residues. The CDR3 region has the DNA TGTGCCAGCAGAAGTGCGGGACAGGTGCACTACGAGCAGTACTTC. This encodes CASRSAGQVHYEQYF.

The chain employs TRBV5-1 and TRBJ1-1; D not certain. CDR1 is SGHRS, CDR2 YFSETQ, per germline. Trimming took 4 bases from V and 5 from J, leaving 18 bases between them. This CDR3 comprises 15 residues. The CDR3 loop is CASSALSEHKTEAFF. The CDR3 nucleotides read TGCGCCAGCAGCGCCCTCTCGGAGCATAAAACTGAAGCTTTCTTT. Combining the CDR3 with reference TRBV5-1 and TRBJ1-1 gives the whole variable domain KAGVTQTPRYLIKTRGQQVTLSCSPISGHRSVSWYQQTPGQGLQFLFEYFSETQRNKGNFPGRFSGRQFSNSRSEMNVSTLELGDSALYLCASSALSEHKTEAFFGQGTRLTVV.

This clone was observed a few times. The chain carries TRBV7-8 and TRBJ1-4; 10 bases map to TRBD1. There are 18 residues in the CDR3. The V and J ends lost 5 bases and 5 bases, in that order; junction bases with no gene match: 14. Germline loops: CDR1 SGHVS, CDR2 FQNEAQ. The CDR3 here is CASSTAPGQGIRNEKLFF. The CDR3, as DNA: TGTGCCAGCAGCACGGCGCCGGGACAGGGGATCCGAAATGAAAAACTGTTTTTT.

The chain has TRBV7-3 and TRBJ1-1, with 7 bases aligning to TRBD1. Germline V lookup: CDR1 SGHTA, CDR2 FQGTGA. Trimming took 5 bases from V and 0 from J; bases not matched to a gene: 6. This CDR3 region has 15 residues. Here the CDR3 DNA reads TGTGCCAGCAGCCAACAGGGGCCAGTGAACACTGAAGCTTTCTTT. Translating gives CASSQQGPVNTEAFF.

The genes are TRBV11-2 and TRBJ2-2, with D tentatively TRBD2 (5 bases). Trimming shortened V by 0 bases and J by 7 bases, and 6 bases separated the two germline ends. CDR3 length equals 13 residues. Germline V gene data show CDR1 as SGHAT and CDR2 as FQNNGV. The CDR3 coding sequence is TGTGCCAGCAGCTTAGATCGGGACGGGGAGCTGTTTTTT. This codes for CASSLDRDGELFF.

The chain employs TRBV28 and TRBJ1-2, with D possibly being TRBD1 (5 bases). V was pared by 1 base and J by 3 bases, with 9 bases between. The CDR3 is 14 residues long. The germline CDR1 and CDR2 sequences are MDHEN and SYDVKM. DNA of the CDR3: TGTGCCAGCAGTTTATACAGGATCGACTATGGCTACACCTTC. Protein product: CASSLYRIDYGYTF.

This chain uses TRBV15 with TRBJ1-5, with D tentatively TRBD1 (6 bases). This CDR3 is built from 13 residues. V was pared by 5 bases and J by 7 bases, with 12 bases between. CDR1 and CDR2 from the germline V gene are LNHNV and YYDKDF (reference sequence). The CDR3 DNA follows: TGTGCCACCAGCTTACAGGGTGAACAGCCCCAGCATTTT. Protein sequence: CATSLQGEQPQHF. Full variable domain (missing parts from reference TRBV15 and TRBJ1-5): DAMVIQNPRYQVTQFGKPVTLSCSQTLNHNVMYWYQQKSSQAPKLLFHYYDKDFNNEADTPDNFQSRRPNTSFCFLDIRSPGLGDTAMYLCATSLQGEQPQHFGDGTRLSIL.

The chain has TRBV11-2 and TRBJ1-1; D unresolved. The CDR3 runs 14 residues. V gave up 1 base and J gave up 4 bases, with 10 bases separating them. Germline V gene sequence: CDR1 SGHAT, CDR2 FQNNGV. Here the CDR3 DNA reads TGTGCCAGCAGCTTAGCAGCCGGGTTCACTGAAGCTTTCTTT. Translated: CASSLAAGFTEAFF.

The chain combines TRBV4-2 with TRBJ2-5, with D possibly being TRBD1 (6 bases). V was trimmed by 1 base and J by 2 bases, leaving 17 bases between them. Germline V gene data show CDR1 as LGHNA and CDR2 as YNFKEQ. The CDR3 loop spans 17 amino acids. This chain's CDR3 is CASSQGEETGLQETQYF. The DNA for the CDR3 is TGTGCCAGCAGCCAAGGCGAAGAGACAGGCTTGCAAGAGACCCAGTACTTC.

This rearrangement joins TRBV7-9 to TRBJ2-7, with D unresolved. V lost 7 bases to trimming and J lost 6 bases, with 10 bases between them. CDR1 is SEHNR and CDR2 is FQNEAQ in the germline V gene (reference sequence). The length of the CDR3 is 11 residues. The CDR3 DNA is TGTGCCAGCACTGCGTCGGGCGAGCAGTACTTC. Its protein product is CASTASGEQYF.

V gene TRBV6-5 combines with J gene TRBJ1-1; D gene ambiguous. Germline lookup yields CDR1 MNHEY and CDR2 SVGAGI. Trimming removed 5 bases at V and 0 bases at J, with 7 bases between. The CDR3 loop spans 13 amino acids. In DNA, the CDR3 is TGTGCCAGCAGTGTTTTAATGAACACTGAAGCTTTCTTT. It codes for CASSVLMNTEAFF.

V gene TRBV12-2 combines with J gene TRBJ2-7. TRBV12-2 is a known pseudogene. The CDR3 length is 14 residues. This CDR3 is CASRPGIGGGEQYF. As DNA, the CDR3 is TGTGCAAGTCGCCCGGGGATAGGGGGAGGCGAGCAGTACTTC.

The J gene is TRBJ1-5, the V gene TRBV9; the D is unclear. There are 15 residues in the CDR3. V was cut by 7 bases and J by 0 bases, with 14 bases left in between. Germline loops: CDR1 SGDLS, CDR2 YYNGEE. The CDR3 DNA is TGTGCCAGCGCTGGCGGAAGCCATAGCAATCAGCCCCAGCATTTT. Its protein is CASAGGSHSNQPQHF.

The chain joins TRBV7-2 to TRBJ2-2, with no clear D. Germline V gives CDR1 SGHTA, CDR2 FQGNSA. The CDR3 has 14 residues. Trimming took off 4 bases at V and 4 bases at J, with 10 bases between the two ends. In DNA, the CDR3 is TGTGCCAGCAGCTCGACACCTGTCACCGGGGAGCTGTTTTTT. Protein sequence: CASSSTPVTGELFF.

The rearrangement links TRBV30 to TRBJ2-5; TRBD1 matches 8 bases. Germline CDR1 and CDR2: GTSNPN and SVGIG (reference sequence). The CDR3 spans 11 residues. The V gene end was trimmed by 3 bases and the J gene end by 11 bases; junction bases not matched to a gene: 5. This chain's CDR3 is CAWRGTGGQYF. The CDR3 DNA reads as TGTGCCTGGAGGGGTACAGGGGGGCAGTACTTC.

This chain connects TRBV5-1 to TRBJ1-3, with 7 nucleotides matching TRBD1. Germline assignment: CDR1 SGHRS and CDR2 YFSETQ. The CDR3 runs 15 residues. J gave up 4 bases and V 5 bases, and 9 bases lay outside the gene matches. CDR3 coding DNA: TGCGCCAGCAGTGGAGGAGGGGGCTCCGGAAACACCATATATTTT. Residues: CASSGGGGSGNTIYF.

This clone was counted only a few times. This chain connects TRBV7-9 to TRBJ2-7, with 11 bases identical to TRBD1. V lost 4 bases, J lost 3 bases, and 8 bases stayed unmatched. The germline V gene encodes CDR1 SEHNR and CDR2 FQNEAQ (reference sequence). This CDR3 comprises 16 residues. CDR3 amino acids: CASSSIGQGANYEQYF. The CDR3 DNA reads as TGTGCCAGCAGCTCCATCGGACAGGGGGCGAACTACGAGCAGTACTTC.

This clone was counted only a few times. This chain links TRBV9 with TRBJ1-6; 9 nucleotides align to TRBD1. The CDR3 contains 15 residues. The junction had 7 bases not matched to a gene; V was cut back by 3 bases and J by 9 bases. Germline CDR1 reads SGDLS; CDR2 reads YYNGEE. CDR3 in DNA: TGTGCCAGCAGCGGCGACAGGGGGGAAGGTTCACCCCTCCACTTT. Translated: CASSGDRGEGSPLHF.